The next 4 T cell receptor beta chains were all read from a single sample in a study of cytomegalovirus exposure and HLA in healthy donors. With 60 Vbeta and 13 Jbeta primers, the PCR was carried out. The data were produced by immunoSEQ multiplex PCR, yet TCRdb's version contains in-frame clones alone and is incomplete. The sample yields about 170,000 clones, around 77% seen once. The sequenced sample consisted of PBMCs. These receptors were taken from a woman in her thirties in good health and CMV-seropositive.

The J gene is TRBJ2-7, the V gene TRBV7-2, with 8 bases identical to TRBD1. CDR3 length: 16 residues. The V and J ends lost 6 bases and 4 bases, in that order; junction bases with no gene match: 14. Per germline, CDR1 SGHTA and CDR2 FQGNSA. The CDR3 DNA reads as TGTGCCAGCAGATACAGTTTGGGGGACAGGCTGTACGAGCAGTACTTC. Translation gives CASRYSLGDRLYEQYF.

The rearrangement uses TRBV25-1 and TRBJ1-3; the D gene is possibly TRBD1 (6 bases). Germline lookup yields CDR1 MGHDK and CDR2 SYGVNS. This CDR3 is built from 14 residues. V was cut by 2 bases and J by 1 base, with 6 bases left in between. CDR3 bases: TGTGCCAGCAGTGAAACAGGGTCTGGAAACACCATATATTTT. It yields the protein CASSETGSGNTIYF.

This clone appeared a few times. This chain uses TRBV30 with TRBJ1-2; D is ambiguous. The CDR3 covers 12 residues. Germline-derived CDR1 and CDR2 are GTSNPN and SVGIG (reference sequence). Trimming removed 0 bases from V and 5 bases from J, with 7 bases in between. This chain's CDR3 is CAWSVSGYGYTF. DNA of the CDR3: TGTGCCTGGAGTGTATCCGGGTATGGCTACACCTTC. Together with reference TRBV30 and TRBJ1-2, the CDR3 gives the full variable domain: SQTIHQWPATLVQPVGSPLSLECTVEGTSNPNLYWYRQAAGRGLQLLFYSVGIGQISSEVPQNLSASRPQDRQFILSSKKLLLSDSGFYLCAWSVSGYGYTFGSGTRLTVV.

In this sample, this clone turned up a few times. The rearrangement links TRBV4-1 to TRBJ2-7; 10 nucleotides agree with TRBD2. The CDR3 contains 15 residues. Losses at the gene ends were 3 bases for V and 2 bases for J; bases not matched to a gene: 4. CDR1 MGHRA and CDR2 YSYEKL come from the germline V gene. The CDR3, as DNA: TGCGCCAGCAGCCATGGTCTAGCGGGGGCCTACGAGCAGTACTTC. Translating it yields CASSHGLAGAYEQYF.